This T cell receptor beta chain was sequenced for a study of Graves' ophthalmopathy and Graves' hyperthyroidism. Study summary: Ahead of any treatment, peripheral blood was obtained at the initial diagnosis.

The CDR3 consists of 15 residues. V dropped 1 base and J dropped 4 bases, with 11 bases sitting between them. Regarding this clonotype: The target antigen is unknown.

The authors diagnosed from clinical symptoms, serum thyroxine, TRAb, thyroid ultrasound and orbital computed tomography. From RNA, the CDR3 regions of TCR beta chains were amplified and sequenced. The library came from an HTBI-primed first-round RT-PCR and a second-round multiplex PCR. TCRdb recomputed calls from the multiplex PCR reads with MiXCR, one row per CDR3 protein. The sample holds around 400,000 distinct CDR3 sequences, approximately 16% seen once. Regarding the study as a whole: Most expanded clonotypes in thyroid above 0.001 frequency also showed up in blood.

The source material was peripheral blood. This clonotype was sampled from a woman aged 18-35 years with Graves' ophthalmopathy. The chain employs TRBV12-3 or TRBV12-4 and TRBJ1-5; D remains unclear. The CDR3 DNA reads as TGTGCCAGCAGTTTAGTATCCGGGGTTAATCAGCCCCAGCATTTT. Its protein is CASSLVSGVNQPQHF.